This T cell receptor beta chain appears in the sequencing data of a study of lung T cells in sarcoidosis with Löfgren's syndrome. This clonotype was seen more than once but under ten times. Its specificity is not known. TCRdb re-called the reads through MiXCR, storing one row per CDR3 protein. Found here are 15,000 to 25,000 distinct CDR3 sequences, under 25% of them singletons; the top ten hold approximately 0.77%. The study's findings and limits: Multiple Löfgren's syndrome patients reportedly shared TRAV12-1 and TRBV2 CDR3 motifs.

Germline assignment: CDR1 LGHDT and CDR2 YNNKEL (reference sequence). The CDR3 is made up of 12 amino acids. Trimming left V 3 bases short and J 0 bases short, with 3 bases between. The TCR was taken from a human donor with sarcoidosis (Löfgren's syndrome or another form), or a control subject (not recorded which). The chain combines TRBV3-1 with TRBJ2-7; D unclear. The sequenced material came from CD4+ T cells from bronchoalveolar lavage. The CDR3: CASSQTSYEQYF. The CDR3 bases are TGTGCCAGCAGCCAGACCTCCTACGAGCAGTACTTC.